This T cell receptor (beta chain) was captured by sequencing in a study of blood T cells in healthy people across ages. General study findings and limits: It was not possible, with unsorted PBMCs, to conclusively compare naive and antigen-experienced cells. Significant beta diversity loss was already apparent by age about 39, declining roughly linearly.

This clonotype has a handful of counts. What it binds is unknown. V lost 6 bases and J 9 bases, leaving 21 bases between the germline ends. Germline V CDR1 and CDR2: MNHEY, SMNVEV (reference sequence). This CDR3 has 15 amino acids. It was with a sample-barcoded 5' primer and a J-beta primer mix that a second PCR of roughly 7 to 12 cycles was run. TCRdb reprocessed the 5' RACE reads with MiXCR, giving one entry per CDR3 protein. This repertoire shows roughly 1,100,000 distinct CDR3 sequences, less than 25% found once; its top ten account for around 0.75%. These records were also assigned to another study, of T cells of mothers and their children. Per that study: Five to seven children, together with their three healthy Caucasian mothers, made up the donors. The shaping of TCR recombination output by thymic selection is similar in related and unrelated pairs.

The sequence derives from a girl aged 2-15 years in good health. The rearrangement uses TRBV27 and TRBJ2-1; a weak D match, TRBD1 (6 bases). Sequencing was performed on blood. The chain's CDR3 is CASSSTGLGEGEQFF. The CDR3 nucleotides read TGTGCCAGCAGCTCTACAGGGTTGGGTGAGGGTGAGCAGTTCTTC.